This T cell receptor (beta chain) was documented in a study of blood T cells in healthy people across ages. General study points: Getting older went along with TCR beta diversity per million T cells dropping roughly linearly. Diversity estimates drawn from one million T cells were deemed underestimates.

Of note for this clonotype: The target antigen is unknown.

The V and J ends lost 3 bases and 4 bases respectively, with 15 bases between them. Germline assignment: CDR1 SGHTA and CDR2 FQGNSA. This CDR3 region has 15 residues. Alongside a J-beta primer mix, a sample-barcoded 5' primer served in a second PCR lasting about 6 to 11 cycles. TCRdb ran MiXCR on the 5' RACE reads and lists one entry per CDR3 protein. The sample lists about 670,000 distinct CDR3 sequences, 52% occurring once. The receptor was isolated from a woman older than 75 in good health. The chain recombines TRBV7-2 with TRBJ2-5, with D possibly TRBD1 on 6 matching bases. Sequencing was done on a sample of blood. CDR3 amino acids: CASSFIPLRGETQYF. The CDR3 region has the DNA TGTGCCAGCAGCTTTATACCTCTCAGGGGAGAGACCCAGTACTTC.